These 19 T cell receptor beta chains share one sample of origin, sequenced in a study of human T cells and chemical hapten exposure. The sample's time point: pre-sensitization, week 0. The treatment was: therapeutic diphenylcyclopropenone sensitization with weekly scalp DPC. In TCRdb, the RACE reads were re-called with MiXCR into one record per CDR3 protein. This sample has more than 250,000 distinct CDR3 sequences, with about 9.4% found just once. Sequences were derived from whole blood, sampled in connection with sensitization to the hapten diphenylcyclopropenone (DPC). These receptors all come from a woman aged 40-49 years with alopecia areata. Some clones in this sample may be carry-over from other donors' samples.

This clonotype has a count of ten or more. This sequence joins TRBV6-5 and TRBJ2-3; D is unclear. CDR3 length: 15 amino acids. V lost 2 bases, J lost 1 base, and 10 bases lay in between. The germline gives CDR1 MNHEY, CDR2 SVGAGI. This chain's CDR3 is CASSYGVGGTDTQYF. In nucleotides, the CDR3 is TGTGCCAGCAGTTACGGGGTTGGGGGCACAGATACGCAGTATTTT.

Notes on this clonotype: A much larger clone is a single base away; this may be a read error. J is TRBJ2-3 and V is TRBV29-1, with D unresolved. Germline V CDR1 and CDR2: SQVTM, ANQGSEA. This CDR3 has 10 residues. V shed 4 bases and J shed 10 bases, with 9 bases lying between them. CDR3 coding DNA: TGCAGCGTTGTTGCCGATGCGCAGTATTTT. Protein product: CSVVADAQYF.

This clonotype was counted ten times or more. V gene TRBV3-1 combines with J gene TRBJ1-1; D unresolved. V was cut by 4 bases and J by 0 bases, with 15 bases left in between. CDR3 length: 16 amino acids. Germline assignment: CDR1 LGHDT and CDR2 YNNKEL (reference sequence). CDR3 protein: CASSRNVPGLNTEAFF. CDR3 DNA: TGTGCCAGCAGCCGAAATGTACCAGGATTGAACACTGAAGCTTTCTTT.

This clonotype was detected a few times. This chain connects TRBV20-1 to TRBJ1-2; D remains unclear. This CDR3 has 12 residues. V was shortened by 1 base and J by 4 bases, with 7 bases between the two germline ends. CDR1 is DFQATT, CDR2 SNEGSKA, per germline (reference sequence). As DNA, the CDR3 is TGCAGTGCTAGAGTACAGTCCTATGGCTACACCTTC. This sequence encodes CSARVQSYGYTF.

This clonotype was found a few times. The J gene is TRBJ1-4, the V gene TRBV10-3; TRBD1 agrees at 11 bases. Germline V CDR1 and CDR2: ENHRY, SYGVKD. The CDR3 sequence is 15 residues long. The junction had 6 bases not matched to a gene; V was cut back by 5 bases and J by 7 bases. CDR3 loop: CAISPAGTGGEKLFF. The CDR3 DNA reads TGTGCCATCAGTCCCGCCGGGACAGGGGGTGAAAAACTGTTTTTT.

This rearrangement joins TRBV5-6 to TRBJ2-2; tentatively, D is TRBD1 or TRBD2 (5 bases each). Germline V gene lookup returns CDR1 SGHDT and CDR2 YYEEEE. V lost 4 bases and J 7 bases, leaving 17 bases between the germline ends. The CDR3 has 15 residues. CDR3 in amino acids: CASSNGLGTNGELFF. CDR3 sequence (DNA): TGTGCCAGCAGCAACGGTTTGGGGACGAACGGGGAGCTGTTTTTT.

This clonotype showed up just a few times. This chain connects TRBV29-1 to TRBJ1-5, with 7 positions matching TRBD1. V gave up 7 bases and J gave up 2 bases; unmatched junction bases: 5. The CDR3 is made up of 13 amino acids. Germline CDR1 SQVTM, CDR2 ANQGSEA. Written as DNA, the CDR3 is TGCAGCGCACAGGGGTCGGGCAATCAGCCCCAGCATTTT. Residues: CSAQGSGNQPQHF.

In its sample, this clonotype was seen many times. This chain connects TRBV6-2 or TRBV6-3 to TRBJ2-2; D call uncertain. This CDR3 has 15 residues. The V gene's germline CDR1 is MNHEY and CDR2 SVGEGT. Trimming cost V 5 bases and J 0 bases, with 10 bases left between them. The CDR3 sequence: CASSGRQSNTGELFF. Written as DNA, the CDR3 is TGTGCCAGCAGTGGTCGGCAATCGAACACCGGGGAGCTGTTTTTT.

Only a few counts were recorded for this clonotype. The chain links TRBV28 to TRBJ2-7; maybe TRBD2 (6 bases). This CDR3 region has 14 residues. V lost 7 bases, J lost 3 bases, and 16 bases lay in between. Germline V gene sequence: CDR1 MDHEN, CDR2 SYDVKM. This CDR3 is CASTRRDAFYEQYF. The CDR3 region has the DNA TGTGCCAGCACGAGGCGGGACGCCTTCTACGAGCAGTACTTC.

This clonotype has only a few counts. The chain joins TRBV3-1 to TRBJ1-6, with D possibly matching TRBD1 (5 bases). Germline V gene sequence: CDR1 LGHDT, CDR2 YNNKEL (reference sequence). The CDR3 runs to 15 residues. With 0 bases removed from V and 3 bases from J, the gap between germline ends came to 6 bases. CDR3 amino acids: CASSQDGGYNSPLHF. CDR3 DNA: TGTGCCAGCAGCCAAGATGGGGGCTATAATTCACCCCTCCACTTT.

In its sample, this clonotype was seen many times. CDR3 DNA: TGTGCCAGCAGAGCCGACAGGGGGTACCTAATGAACACTGAAGCTTTCTTT. Translation: CASRADRGYLMNTEAFF. The V gene is TRBV12-3 or TRBV12-4, the J gene TRBJ1-1; 9 positions agree with TRBD1. The CDR3 length is 17 residues. Trimming removed 6 bases from V and 0 bases from J; junction bases left unmatched: 11.

This clonotype was seen only a few times. The V gene is TRBV4-3, the J gene TRBJ1-3; no clear D. CDR1 and CDR2 (germline): LGHNA, YSLEER. The CDR3 contains 16 residues. V was cut by 0 bases and J by 0 bases, with 9 bases left in between. The CDR3, as DNA: TGCGCCAGCAGCCAAGATTGGGTATTCTCTGGAAACACCATATATTTT. This codes for CASSQDWVFSGNTIYF.

This clonotype was observed a handful of times. The chain joins TRBV4-2 to TRBJ2-3; D remains ambiguous. Looked up from germline, CDR1 is LGHNA and CDR2 is YNFKEQ. CDR3 length equals 19 residues. The germline V and J ends were trimmed by 0 bases and 7 bases, with 26 bases remaining between them. DNA for the CDR3: TGTGCCAGCAGCCAAGAGGTAGACTCCCCCCACACTCCTGTCTATACGCAGTATTTT. Protein product: CASSQEVDSPHTPVYTQYF.

This clonotype was seen a handful of times. V usage is TRBV18 and J usage is TRBJ2-1, with TRBD2 matching over 10 bases. V lost 0 bases to trimming and J lost 6 bases; unmatched junction nucleotides: 8. Per the germline V gene, CDR1 is KGHSH and CDR2 is LQKENI. The CDR3 is 17 amino acids. CDR3 nucleotides: TGTGCCAGCTCACCACCGACTTCGAGCGGGAGGGCCAATGAGCAGTTCTTC. Its translation is CASSPPTSSGRANEQFF.

This clonotype was seen only a few times. The chain links TRBV6-6 to TRBJ2-7; D not certain. V lost 2 bases and J lost 1, with 6 bases in between. Germline CDR1 and CDR2: MNHNY and SVGAGI (reference sequence). The length of the CDR3 is 13 residues. The CDR3 spells CASSYVQSYEQYF. The CDR3 DNA is TGTGCCAGCAGTTACGTACAGTCCTACGAGCAGTACTTC.

This clonotype was seen more than once but under ten times. The chain uses TRBV12-3 or TRBV12-4 and TRBJ2-1; no clear D. The CDR3 has 11 amino acids. Trimming left V 3 bases short and J 13 bases short, with 10 bases between. The CDR3 is CASSLDVVQFF. CDR3 sequence (DNA): TGTGCCAGCAGTTTGGACGTAGTTCAGTTCTTC.

This clonotype occurred a few times. The rearrangement joins TRBV6-6 to TRBJ2-7; D gene uncertain. V was pared by 0 bases and J by 3 bases, with 12 bases between. CDR3 length equals 15 residues. Germline assignment: CDR1 MNHNY and CDR2 SVGAGI (reference sequence). CDR3 in amino acids: CASSYSTAGNYEQYF. The CDR3 nucleotides are TGTGCCAGCAGTTACTCGACGGCAGGAAACTACGAGCAGTACTTC.

This clonotype was seen a handful of times. The chain links TRBV12-3 or TRBV12-4 to TRBJ2-1; tentative D call: TRBD2 (5 bases). The CDR3 loop spans 12 amino acids. Trimming took 0 bases from V and 13 from J, leaving 10 bases between them. CDR3 bases: TGTGCCAGCAGTTTAGCTGGGTCTAGCCAGTTCTTC. Amino acids: CASSLAGSSQFF.

The rearrangement uses TRBV21-1 and TRBJ1-1; the D call of TRBD1 is as the table states it, not checked on the DNA. TRBV21-1 is a documented pseudogene. The CDR3 consists of 15 residues. CDR3 in amino acids: CASSKARGRGTEAFF. The CDR3, as DNA: TGTGCCAGCAGCAAAGCCAGGGGGCGGGGCACTGAAGCTTTCTTT.